The rows below give T cell receptor beta chains drawn from one sample of a study of technical replicates of blood from a handful of donors. Profiled with immunoSEQ multiplex PCR; TCRdb holds only in-frame clones, not every one. The top ten hold more than 0.2% of the sample, which has around 84,000 clones, just over 90% seen once. The sequencing sample was made of T cells isolated from PBMCs. The receptors derive from a human donor in good health. Each CDR3 is given without its conserved first and last residue.

v_gene: TRBV4-2
CDR3aa: ASSQDLGAYEQY

v_gene: TRBV11-2
CDR3aa: ASLQPQH

v_gene: TRBV10-1
CDR3aa: ASSESGVNQPQH

v_gene: TRBV29-1
CDR3aa: SARTGGWETQY

v_gene: TRBV4-1
CDR3aa: ASSQVEYVGANTGELF

v_gene: TRBV9
CDR3aa: ASSEWDRGGWGYT

v_gene: TRBV4-1
CDR3aa: ASSQHRDSLYEQY

v_gene: TRBV6-5
CDR3aa: ASSDDLGRNEQF

v_gene: TRBV5-1
CDR3aa: ASSWGTGGAGNEQF

v_gene: TRBV28
CDR3aa: ASSSPGLYNEQF

v_gene: TRBV5-3
CDR3aa: ARATDSNQPQH

v_gene: TRBV7-9
CDR3aa: ASSSAHGRGYEQY

v_gene: TRBV5-1
CDR3aa: ASSPVTENIQY

v_gene: TRBV27
CDR3aa: ASSDSSNYGYT

v_gene: TRBV5-4
CDR3aa: ASSSPPGTGGESEEKLF

v_gene: TRBV21-1
CDR3aa: ASSVQQGAGSGYT

v_gene: TRBV7-3
CDR3aa: ASSIAGVQETQY

v_gene: TRBV28
CDR3aa: ASSFLTGLDQPQH

v_gene: TRBV5-4
CDR3aa: ASSEGAVGTEAF

v_gene: TRBV11-2
CDR3aa: ASSLVHRGPNEKLF

v_gene: TRBV29-1
CDR3aa: SVMGMTVQETQY

v_gene: TRBV11-2
CDR3aa: ASSLYGQGYSPEY

v_gene: TRBV5-1
CDR3aa: ASDPGQTVTNTEAF

v_gene: TRBV27
CDR3aa: ASRWGGINEQF

v_gene: TRBV28
CDR3aa: ASIGQTPRSYEQY

v_gene: TRBV5-4
CDR3aa: ASSLSRGGEKLF

v_gene: TRBV5-4
CDR3aa: ASSWRQGPLVATNEKLF

v_gene: TRBV7-2
CDR3aa: ASSLVGRRTEAF

v_gene: TRBV7-2
CDR3aa: ASSSGLISSYNSPLH

v_gene: TRBV7-9
CDR3aa: ASSLDRGDTEAF

v_gene: TRBV27
CDR3aa: ASRVGVVGYGYT

v_gene: TRBV28
CDR3aa: ASRFRDTLYEQY

v_gene: TRBV15
CDR3aa: ATSRVEGLNNSPLH